One and the same sample provided the 15 T cell receptor beta chains below, sequenced in a study of blood T cells in healthy people across ages. Next came a second PCR, run for about 7 to 12 cycles, which used a sample-barcoded 5' primer along with a J-beta primer mix. TCRdb recomputed calls from the 5' RACE reads with MiXCR, one row per CDR3 protein. The sample includes approximately 800,000 distinct CDR3 sequences, approximately 65% seen only once; the top ten take about 27%. The specimen was blood. The receptors originated from a man aged 25 to 40 in good health.

This chain uses TRBV4-2 with TRBJ2-5; 7 nucleotides align to TRBD2. The CDR3 length is 14 residues. V trimming: 0 bases; J trimming: 4 bases; junction bases outside the gene matches: 2. Germline values: CDR1 LGHNA, CDR2 YNFKEQ. The CDR3 DNA is TGTGCCAGCAGCCAAGAGGGGAGGGTAGAGACCCAGTACTTC. Residues: CASSQEGRVETQYF.

This chain links TRBV7-6 with TRBJ2-1; a weak D match, TRBD2 (7 bases). This CDR3 spans 16 amino acids. Trimming removed 5 bases from V and 6 bases from J, with 20 bases in between. Per germline, CDR1 SGHVS and CDR2 FNYEAQ. The CDR3 DNA reads as TGTGCCAGCAGCCCAATGGGGGGGGGCATGTTCAATGAGCAGTTCTTC. This translates into CASSPMGGGMFNEQFF.

This clonotype was recorded a few times. V and J are TRBV7-9 and TRBJ2-3; the D is unclear. The V end was cut by 7 bases, the J end by 8 bases, with 10 bases between. There are 11 residues in the CDR3. The germline V gene has CDR1 SEHNR and CDR2 FQNEAQ (reference sequence). CDR3 coding DNA: TGTGCCAGCACCCCCCTCGGTACGCAGTATTTT. This encodes CASTPLGTQYF.

The CDR3, as DNA: TGTGCCAGCTCCGGGGGGACAACCTACAATGAGCAGTTCTTC. This translates into CASSGGTTYNEQFF. The genes are TRBV6-5 and TRBJ2-1, with D perhaps matching TRBD2 (7 bases). The germline CDR1 and CDR2 sequences are MNHEY and SVGAGI. The CDR3 has 14 residues. V was shortened by 8 bases and J by 2 bases, with 13 bases between the two germline ends.

V and J are TRBV5-1 and TRBJ2-5; 15 bases are a match to TRBD2. The CDR3 covers 16 residues. The junction had 4 bases not matched to a gene; V was cut back by 4 bases and J by 3 bases. CDR1 is SGHRS, CDR2 YFSETQ, per germline. The DNA for the CDR3 is TGCGCCAGCAGCAGGCGGACTAGCGGGGGGGAAGAGACCCAGTACTTC. Translating gives CASSRRTSGGEETQYF.

The CDR3 DNA is TGTGCCAGCACCTGGGCCGGACAGGGAAGTCCGCCCCAGCATTTT. As protein: CASTWAGQGSPPQHF. This sequence joins TRBV2 and TRBJ1-5; 8 bases are a match to TRBD1. V shed 7 bases, J shed 9 bases, and the junction held 14 bases outside the gene matches. This CDR3 comprises 15 residues. From germline, CDR1 is SNHLY and CDR2 FYNNEI.

This clonotype was counted a single time. At one of its ends the junction is not consistent with the germline gene, which may arise from a read error. This rearrangement joins TRBV15 to TRBJ2-1; D might be TRBD1 (5 bases). This CDR3 comprises 14 residues. Germline V gene lookup returns CDR1 LNHNV and CDR2 YYDKDF (reference sequence). Here the CDR3 reads CATSRYQGHSEQFF. DNA for the CDR3: TGCGCCACCAGCAGGTACCAGGGCCACAGTGAGCAGTTCTTC. Full variable domain (rest looked up from reference TRBV15 and TRBJ2-1): DAMVIQNPRYQVTQFGKPVTLSCSQTLNHNVMYWYQQKSSQAPKLLFHYYDKDFNNEADTPDNFQSRRPNTSFCFLDIRSPGLGDTAMYLCATSRYQGHSEQFFGPGTRLTVL.

This chain uses TRBV10-3 with TRBJ2-6, with D hard to call. The V gene lost 11 bases and the J gene lost 4 bases, with 6 bases spanning the gap. The CDR3 extends over 11 amino acids. CDR1 ENHRY and CDR2 SYGVKD come from the germline V gene. The CDR3 bases are TGTGCCTGTCTCGGGGCCAACGTCCTGACTTTC. Translated: CACLGANVLTF.

The genes are TRBV7-3 and TRBJ2-3; D gene uncertain. Germline assignment: CDR1 SGHTA and CDR2 FQGTGA. The V gene lost 6 bases and the J gene lost 3 bases, with 10 bases spanning the gap. CDR3 size: 13 residues. CDR3 region: CASSSWATDTQYF. The CDR3 nucleotides read TGTGCCAGCAGTAGTTGGGCGACAGATACGCAGTATTTT. The variable domain in full, with the rest retrieved from reference TRBV7-3 and TRBJ2-3, is GAGVSQTPSNKVTEKGKYVELRCDPISGHTALYWYRQSLGQGPEFLIYFQGTGAADDSGLPNDRFFAVRPEGSVSTLKIQRTERGDSAVYLCASSSWATDTQYFGPGTRLTVL.

V gene TRBV29-1 combines with J gene TRBJ1-2; no definite D call. The V gene lost 0 bases and the J gene lost 4 bases, with 15 bases spanning the gap. Germline CDR1 is SQVTM and CDR2 is ANQGSEA. This CDR3 has 15 amino acids. The CDR3 loop reads CSVEDRSSPPYGYTF. The CDR3 DNA follows: TGCAGCGTTGAAGATCGAAGCAGCCCGCCCTATGGCTACACCTTC. The full variable domain, completed using reference TRBV29-1 and TRBJ1-2, is SAVISQKPSRDICQRGTSLTIQCQVDSQVTMMFWYRQQPGQSLTLIATANQGSEATYESGFVIDKFPISRPNLTFSTLTVSNMSPEDSSIYLCSVEDRSSPPYGYTFGSGTRLTVV.

CDR3 nucleotide sequence: TGTGCCAGCAGCTTAGCGGGACGTGGCTCTGGGGCCAACGTCCTGACTTTC. It codes for CASSLAGRGSGANVLTF. This chain connects TRBV7-8 to TRBJ2-6; TRBD1 or TRBD2 may be the D gene (5 bases each). From germline, CDR1 is SGHVS and CDR2 FQNEAQ. With 0 bases removed from V and 0 bases from J, the gap between germline ends came to 9 bases. The CDR3 has 17 amino acids.

This clonotype was picked up a small number of times. V is TRBV27 and J is TRBJ2-2, with a weak D call TRBD1 (6 bases). CDR1 and CDR2 (germline): MNHEY, SMNVEV (reference sequence). This CDR3 has 18 residues. V was pared by 4 bases and J by 6 bases, with 24 bases between. CDR3 sequence: CASSSPSRGRGLAGELFF. CDR3 coding DNA: TGTGCCAGCAGTTCCCCGTCCCGGGGCAGGGGATTGGCCGGGGAGCTGTTTTTT.

The gene calls are TRBV27 and TRBJ2-7, with TRBD1 matching over 7 bases. The end of the DNA is better explained by TRBJ2-5, so the J call may be wrong. Germline V gene data show CDR1 as MNHEY and CDR2 as SMNVEV (reference sequence). The CDR3 extends over 13 amino acids. In DNA, the CDR3 is TGTGCCAGCAGTTTCTCAGGGGGACAGACCCAGTACTTC. It translates to CASSFSGGQTQYF.

V gene TRBV5-1 combines with J gene TRBJ2-7, with unresolved D. The J call may not be correct, given that the DNA end is closer to TRBJ2-5. Germline V gives CDR1 SGHRS, CDR2 YFSETQ. This CDR3 has 13 residues. This CDR3 is CASADSDVETQYF. In DNA, the CDR3 is TGCGCCAGCGCCGATAGTGACGTGGAGACCCAGTACTTC.

The rearrangement links TRBV9 to TRBJ2-1; possible D gene TRBD1, 5 bases. Germline V gives CDR1 SGDLS, CDR2 YYNGEE. Trimming cost V 3 bases and J 9 bases, with 13 bases left between them. CDR3 size: 13 residues. The CDR3, as DNA: TGTGCCAGCAGCGGGGGCGCGGAGACTGAGCAGTTCTTC. This sequence encodes CASSGGAETEQFF.